This is a list of T cell receptor beta chains from one sample in a study of blood T cell repertoires in COVID-19. Here immunoSEQ multiplex PCR was the method, and the copy in TCRdb shows in-frame clones only, minus some. The sample shows some 120,000 clones, roughly nine tenths of them seen only once. Source material: peripheral blood. The receptors stem from a man between 65 and 80 years old with active or convalescent COVID-19. CDR3s leave out the opening cysteine and the closing phenylalanine or tryptophan. D genes are given only for firm matches. Rows may omit the clone size; those that give it use once, few, many or a size class.

clone_size: few
d_call: -
j_call: TRBJ1-6
v_call: TRBV28
cdr3_aa: ASSPGQLMSPLH

clone_size: -
d_call: TRBD2
j_call: TRBJ2-7
v_call: TRBV7-8
cdr3_aa: ASSLILAGTTYEQY

clone_size: -
d_call: TRBD1
j_call: TRBJ2-3
v_call: TRBV27
cdr3_aa: ASRLQGASTDTQY

clone_size: -
d_call: -
j_call: TRBJ1-6
v_call: TRBV25-1
cdr3_aa: ASQSQGENSPLH

clone_size: -
d_call: -
j_call: TRBJ1-1
v_call: TRBV5-6
cdr3_aa: ASSPLGGKNTEAF

clone_size: -
d_call: -
j_call: TRBJ2-7
v_call: TRBV4-2
cdr3_aa: ASSQERAGAAYEQY

clone_size: -
d_call: TRBD2
j_call: TRBJ2-3
v_call: TRBV28
cdr3_aa: ASSSGAGGTDTQY

clone_size: -
d_call: -
j_call: TRBJ1-1
v_call: TRBV5-1
cdr3_aa: ASSELGLSAF

clone_size: -
d_call: TRBD1
j_call: TRBJ2-1
v_call: TRBV5-5
cdr3_aa: ASSLEGAEYNEQF

clone_size: -
d_call: -
j_call: TRBJ2-7
v_call: TRBV6-5
cdr3_aa: ASSYTREFGNEQY

clone_size: -
d_call: -
j_call: TRBJ1-2
v_call: TRBV11-2
cdr3_aa: ASSLEQGYGYT

clone_size: -
d_call: -
j_call: TRBJ2-7
v_call: TRBV21-1
cdr3_aa: ACYLRTGPGLASTPYEQY

clone_size: -
d_call: -
j_call: TRBJ1-1
v_call: TRBV9
cdr3_aa: ASSPRQDSYPMNTEAF

clone_size: -
d_call: -
j_call: TRBJ1-1
v_call: TRBV6-5
cdr3_aa: ASSYSGHMNTEAF

clone_size: -
d_call: TRBD2
j_call: TRBJ2-2
v_call: TRBV6-5
cdr3_aa: ASNSGGNTGELF

clone_size: -
d_call: -
j_call: TRBJ2-1
v_call: TRBV7-2
cdr3_aa: ASSLTSPRDNEQF

clone_size: -
d_call: -
j_call: TRBJ2-7
v_call: TRBV5-1
cdr3_aa: ASSLGGSSYEQY

clone_size: once
d_call: -
j_call: TRBJ1-1
v_call: TRBV7-9
cdr3_aa: ASSLVGGLNTEAF

clone_size: -
d_call: -
j_call: TRBJ2-1
v_call: TRBV6-5
cdr3_aa: ASSYQQGNEQF

clone_size: -
d_call: -
j_call: TRBJ1-1
v_call: TRBV5-1
cdr3_aa: ASSGASGAGDTEAF

clone_size: -
d_call: TRBD1
j_call: TRBJ2-6
v_call: TRBV29-1
cdr3_aa: SVAGTGNNRFSGANVLT

clone_size: -
d_call: TRBD1
j_call: TRBJ1-5
v_call: TRBV6-5
cdr3_aa: ASSPGTGNQPQH

clone_size: many
d_call: -
j_call: TRBJ1-1
v_call: TRBV6-5
cdr3_aa: ASSYQGSTEAF

clone_size: -
d_call: TRBD1
j_call: TRBJ2-7
v_call: TRBV5-6
cdr3_aa: ASSNRGRYEQY

clone_size: -
d_call: TRBD2
j_call: TRBJ2-1
v_call: TRBV7-9
cdr3_aa: ASSVIGERGSSYNEQF

clone_size: -
d_call: TRBD1
j_call: TRBJ1-1
v_call: TRBV18
cdr3_aa: ASSPGQPEETEAF

clone_size: -
d_call: TRBD1
j_call: TRBJ2-7
v_call: TRBV3-1/TRBV3-2
cdr3_aa: ASSGTVSYEQY

clone_size: -
d_call: TRBD1
j_call: TRBJ2-5
v_call: TRBV3-1/TRBV3-2
cdr3_aa: ASSPSQGAGTQY

clone_size: -
d_call: TRBD1
j_call: TRBJ1-2
v_call: TRBV30
cdr3_aa: AWRQQGDLLGYT

clone_size: -
d_call: -
j_call: TRBJ1-2
v_call: TRBV6-5
cdr3_aa: ASSWDRAGTNYGYT

clone_size: -
d_call: TRBD1
j_call: TRBJ2-3
v_call: TRBV29-1
cdr3_aa: SVGWTGRTTDTQY

clone_size: few
d_call: -
j_call: TRBJ1-1
v_call: TRBV27
cdr3_aa: ASNPWPQGRPTEAF

clone_size: -
d_call: TRBD1
j_call: TRBJ1-1
v_call: TRBV28
cdr3_aa: ASRGQGKNTEAF

clone_size: once
d_call: -
j_call: TRBJ1-1
v_call: TRBV19
cdr3_aa: ASSFGTNTEAF

clone_size: -
d_call: TRBD2
j_call: TRBJ2-1
v_call: TRBV24-1
cdr3_aa: ATSDLRLAVHNEQF

clone_size: -
d_call: -
j_call: TRBJ2-1
v_call: TRBV3-1/TRBV3-2
cdr3_aa: ASSQGVTGALF

clone_size: once
d_call: -
j_call: TRBJ2-3
v_call: TRBV7-3
cdr3_aa: ASSAEPGATTDTQY

clone_size: -
d_call: TRBD1
j_call: TRBJ2-7
v_call: TRBV24-1
cdr3_aa: ATSETGQGVYEQY

clone_size: -
d_call: TRBD1
j_call: TRBJ1-1
v_call: TRBV3-1/TRBV3-2
cdr3_aa: ASSHRGRSTEAF

clone_size: -
d_call: -
j_call: TRBJ1-1
v_call: TRBV7-2
cdr3_aa: ASSLEPGMNTEAF

clone_size: -
d_call: TRBD1
j_call: TRBJ1-2
v_call: TRBV6-1
cdr3_aa: ASSEWGQGFFGYT